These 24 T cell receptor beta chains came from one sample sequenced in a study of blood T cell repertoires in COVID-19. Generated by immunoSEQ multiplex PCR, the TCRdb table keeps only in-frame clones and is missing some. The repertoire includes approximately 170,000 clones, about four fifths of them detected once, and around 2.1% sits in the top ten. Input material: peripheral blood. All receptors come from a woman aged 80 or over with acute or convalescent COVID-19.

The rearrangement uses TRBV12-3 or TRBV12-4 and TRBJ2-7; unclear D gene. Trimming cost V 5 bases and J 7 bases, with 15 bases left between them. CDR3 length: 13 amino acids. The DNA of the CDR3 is TGTGCCAGCAGTCTCTCCCCGGGTCGAGAGCAGTACTTC. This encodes CASSLSPGREQYF.

CDR3 in amino acids: CASRAGTSTTEAFF. The CDR3, as DNA: TGTGCCAGCAGAGCGGGGACATCTACCACTGAAGCTTTCTTT. The chain employs TRBV7-2 and TRBJ1-1; possible D gene TRBD1, 6 bases. Trimming shortened V by 6 bases and J by 4 bases, and 15 bases separated the two germline ends. Germline values: CDR1 SGHTA, CDR2 FQGNSA. This CDR3 spans 14 amino acids.

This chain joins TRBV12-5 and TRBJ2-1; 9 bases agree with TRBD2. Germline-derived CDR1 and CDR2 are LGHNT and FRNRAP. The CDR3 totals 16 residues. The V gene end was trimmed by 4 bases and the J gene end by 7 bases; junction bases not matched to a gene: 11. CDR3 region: CASGSSGTLGGNEQFF. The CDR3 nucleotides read TGTGCTAGTGGTTCTAGCGGGACCCTGGGGGGGAATGAGCAGTTCTTC.

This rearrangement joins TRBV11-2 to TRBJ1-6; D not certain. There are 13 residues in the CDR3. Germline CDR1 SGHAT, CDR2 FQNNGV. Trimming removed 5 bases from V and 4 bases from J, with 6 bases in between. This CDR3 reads CASSLGYNSPLHF. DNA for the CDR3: TGTGCCAGCAGCCTCGGGTATAATTCACCCCTCCACTTT.

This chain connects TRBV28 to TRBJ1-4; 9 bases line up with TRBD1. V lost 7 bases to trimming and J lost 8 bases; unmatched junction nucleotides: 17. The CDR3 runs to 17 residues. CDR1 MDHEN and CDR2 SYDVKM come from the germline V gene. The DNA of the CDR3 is TGTGCCAGCACGATCGCGGGACAGGGTTTTATTGGCGAAAAACTGTTTTTT. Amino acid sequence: CASTIAGQGFIGEKLFF.

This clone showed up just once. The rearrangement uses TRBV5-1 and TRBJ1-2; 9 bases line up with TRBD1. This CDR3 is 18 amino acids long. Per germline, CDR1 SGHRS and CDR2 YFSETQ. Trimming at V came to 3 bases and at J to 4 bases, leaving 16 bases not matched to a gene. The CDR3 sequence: CASSSLFEQGAPLYGYTF. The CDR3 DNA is TGCGCCAGCAGCTCCCTTTTCGAACAGGGGGCTCCCCTCTATGGCTACACCTTC.

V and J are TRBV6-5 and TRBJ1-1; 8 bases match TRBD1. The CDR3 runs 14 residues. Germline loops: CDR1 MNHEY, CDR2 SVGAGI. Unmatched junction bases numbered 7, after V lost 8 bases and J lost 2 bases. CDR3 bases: TGTGCCAGCGCCATGGACAGGGTAAACACTGAAGCTTTCTTT. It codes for CASAMDRVNTEAFF.

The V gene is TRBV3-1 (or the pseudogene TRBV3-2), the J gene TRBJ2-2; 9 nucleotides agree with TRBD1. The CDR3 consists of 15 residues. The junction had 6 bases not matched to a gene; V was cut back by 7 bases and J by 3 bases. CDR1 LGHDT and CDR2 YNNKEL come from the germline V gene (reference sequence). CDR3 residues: CASKTDRGDTGELFF. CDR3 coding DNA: TGTGCCAGCAAAACGGACAGGGGTGACACCGGGGAGCTGTTTTTT.

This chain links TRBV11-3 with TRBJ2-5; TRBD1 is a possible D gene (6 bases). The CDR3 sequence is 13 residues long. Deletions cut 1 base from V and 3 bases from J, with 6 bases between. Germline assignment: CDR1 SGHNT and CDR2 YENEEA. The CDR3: CASSLGTEETQYF. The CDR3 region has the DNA TGTGCCAGCAGCTTAGGGACAGAAGAGACCCAGTACTTC. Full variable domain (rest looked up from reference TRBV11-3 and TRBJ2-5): EAGVVQSPRYKIIEKKQPVAFWCNPISGHNTLYWYLQNLGQGPELLIRYENEEAVDDSQLPKDRFSAERLKGVDSTLKIQPAELGDSAVYLCASSLGTEETQYFGPGTRLLVL.

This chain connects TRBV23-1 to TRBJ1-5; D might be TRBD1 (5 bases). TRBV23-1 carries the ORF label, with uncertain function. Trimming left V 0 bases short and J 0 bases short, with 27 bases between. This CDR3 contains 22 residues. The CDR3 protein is CASSQSERSQGGVACSNQPQHF. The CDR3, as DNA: TGCGCCAGCAGTCAATCGGAGCGGTCCCAGGGAGGAGTTGCGTGTAGCAATCAGCCCCAGCATTTT.

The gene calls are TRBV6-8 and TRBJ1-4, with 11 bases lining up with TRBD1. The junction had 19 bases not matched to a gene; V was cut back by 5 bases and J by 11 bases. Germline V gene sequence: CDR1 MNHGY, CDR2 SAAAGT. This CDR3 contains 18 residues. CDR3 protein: CASSGIYLGTGGAGKLFF. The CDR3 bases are TGTGCCAGCAGTGGCATCTATTTAGGGACAGGGGGAGCGGGGAAACTGTTTTTT.

The CDR3, as DNA: TGTGCCAGCAGTCCGGGCAGGACAGGCCACAATCAGCCCCAGCATTTT. Protein: CASSPGRTGHNQPQHF. This sequence joins TRBV28 and TRBJ1-5; 7 bases are a match to TRBD1. This CDR3 spans 16 amino acids. V was clipped by 5 bases and J by 3 bases; unmatched bases: 10. Germline CDR1 MDHEN, CDR2 SYDVKM. The full variable domain, with the rest looked up from reference TRBV28 and TRBJ1-5, is DVKVTQSSRYLVKRTGEKVFLECVQDMDHENMFWYRQDPGLGLRLIYFSYDVKMKEKGDIPEGYSVSREKKERFSLILESASTNQTSMYLCASSPGRTGHNQPQHFGDGTRLSIL.

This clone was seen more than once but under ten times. As DNA, the CDR3 is TGTGCCAGTAGTATCCCGGGACAGGGTCGCGCTGAAGCTTTCTTT. Amino acids: CASSIPGQGRAEAFF. This chain links TRBV19 with TRBJ1-1, with 9 bases aligning to TRBD1. In germline, CDR1 is LNHDA, CDR2 SQIVND (reference sequence). The CDR3 loop spans 15 amino acids. J lost 6 bases, V lost 3 bases, and 8 bases had no gene match.

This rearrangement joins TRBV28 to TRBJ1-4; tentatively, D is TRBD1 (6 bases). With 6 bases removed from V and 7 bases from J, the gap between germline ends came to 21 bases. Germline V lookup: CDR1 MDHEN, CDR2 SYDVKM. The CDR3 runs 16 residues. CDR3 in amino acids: CASSSPRGARGEKLFF. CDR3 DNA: TGTGCCAGCAGCTCGCCGCGGGGGGCGCGCGGTGAAAAACTGTTTTTT.

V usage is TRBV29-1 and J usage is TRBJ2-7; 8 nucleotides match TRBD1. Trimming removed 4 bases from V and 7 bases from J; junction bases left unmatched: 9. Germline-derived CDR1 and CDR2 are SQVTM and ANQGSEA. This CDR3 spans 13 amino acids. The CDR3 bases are TGCAGCGTTGTAGGCAGGGGGCGTCAGGAGCAGTACTTC. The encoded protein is CSVVGRGRQEQYF.

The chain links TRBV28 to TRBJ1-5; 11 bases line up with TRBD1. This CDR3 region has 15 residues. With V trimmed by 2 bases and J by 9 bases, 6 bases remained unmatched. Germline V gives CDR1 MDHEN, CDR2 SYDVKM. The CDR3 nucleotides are TGTGCCAGCAGTTTACCGGACAGGGGGCTATGGCCCCAGCATTTT. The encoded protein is CASSLPDRGLWPQHF. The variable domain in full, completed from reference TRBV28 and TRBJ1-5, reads DVKVTQSSRYLVKRTGEKVFLECVQDMDHENMFWYRQDPGLGLRLIYFSYDVKMKEKGDIPEGYSVSREKKERFSLILESASTNQTSMYLCASSLPDRGLWPQHFGDGTRLSIL.

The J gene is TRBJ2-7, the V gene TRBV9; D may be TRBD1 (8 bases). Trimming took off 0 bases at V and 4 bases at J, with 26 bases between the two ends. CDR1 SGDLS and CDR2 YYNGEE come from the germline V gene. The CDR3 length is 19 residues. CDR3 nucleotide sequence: TGTGCCAGCAGCGTAGAGGCAGGGGGCTTCGCGGGAGCAATGTACGAGCAGTACTTC. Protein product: CASSVEAGGFAGAMYEQYF.

The CDR3 DNA follows: TGTGCCAGTAGTATGGAGCGGGGGGCAGATACGCAGTATTTT. Translation: CASSMERGADTQYF. The chain links TRBV19 to TRBJ2-3; TRBD2 matches at 9 bases. Germline V gene lookup returns CDR1 LNHDA and CDR2 SQIVND (reference sequence). The CDR3 extends over 14 amino acids. V gave up 3 bases and J gave up 4 bases; unmatched junction bases: 2.

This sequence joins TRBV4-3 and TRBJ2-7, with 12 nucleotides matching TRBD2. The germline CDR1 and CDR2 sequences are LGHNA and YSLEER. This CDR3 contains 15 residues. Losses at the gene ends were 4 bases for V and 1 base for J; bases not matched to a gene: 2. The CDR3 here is CASSPGTSGSYEQYF. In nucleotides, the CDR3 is TGCGCCAGCAGCCCGGGGACTAGCGGGTCCTACGAGCAGTACTTC.

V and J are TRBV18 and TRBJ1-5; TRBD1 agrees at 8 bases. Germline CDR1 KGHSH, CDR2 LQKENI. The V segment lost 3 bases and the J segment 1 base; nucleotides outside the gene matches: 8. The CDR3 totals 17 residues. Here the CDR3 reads CASSPGQVRSSNQPQHF. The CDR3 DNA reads TGTGCCAGCTCACCGGGACAGGTCCGATCGAGCAATCAGCCCCAGCATTTT.

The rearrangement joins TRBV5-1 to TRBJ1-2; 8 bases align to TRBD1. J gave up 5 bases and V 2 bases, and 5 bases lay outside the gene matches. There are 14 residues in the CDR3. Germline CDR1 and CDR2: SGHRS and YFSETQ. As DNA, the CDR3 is TGCGCCAGCAGCTTTGGACAGGGCTCATATGGCTACACCTTC. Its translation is CASSFGQGSYGYTF.

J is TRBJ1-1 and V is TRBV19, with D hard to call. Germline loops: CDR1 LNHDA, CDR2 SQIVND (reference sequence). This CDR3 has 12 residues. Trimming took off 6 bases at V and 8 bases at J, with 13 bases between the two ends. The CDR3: CASRNPGLEAFF. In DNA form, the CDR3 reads TGTGCCAGTAGGAACCCGGGATTGGAAGCTTTCTTT.

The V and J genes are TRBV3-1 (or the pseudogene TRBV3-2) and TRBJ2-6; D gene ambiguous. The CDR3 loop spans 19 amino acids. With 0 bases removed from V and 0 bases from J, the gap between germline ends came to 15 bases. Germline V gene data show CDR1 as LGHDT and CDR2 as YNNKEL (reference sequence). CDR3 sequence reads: CASSQEAFKTLSGANVLTF. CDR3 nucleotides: TGTGCCAGCAGCCAAGAGGCCTTCAAGACACTCTCTGGGGCCAACGTCCTGACTTTC.

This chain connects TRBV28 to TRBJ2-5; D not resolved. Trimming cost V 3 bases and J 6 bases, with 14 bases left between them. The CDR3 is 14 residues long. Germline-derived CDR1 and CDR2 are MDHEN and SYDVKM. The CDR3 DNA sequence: TGTGCCAGCAGTTTCCCCTTCCAGGCGAAGACCCAGTACTTC. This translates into CASSFPFQAKTQYF.